Sequencing of this T cell receptor beta chain was carried out in a study of Ad26.COV2.S vaccination and SARS-CoV-2 variants. Broader study findings: TCR breadth and depth estimates may have understated total T cell responses. Reports say spike-specific CD8+ and CD4+ T cell responses covered substantial breadth after vaccination.

Only in-frame clones appear in the TCRdb table, and some are missing; sequencing was by immunoSEQ multiplex PCR. The sample holds roughly 320,000 clones, about 86% seen once. CDR3 length: 15 amino acids. V trimming: 5 bases; J trimming: 8 bases; junction bases outside the gene matches: 12. The V gene's germline CDR1 is SNHLY and CDR2 FYNNEI. Treatment in this sample: around 19 received Ad26.COV2.S at low or high dose, single or two shots; a few received placebo; per-sample allocation not given. The samples date from day 63 after the first vaccine or placebo injection. This vaccine is an Ad26 vector that expresses the Wuhan-strain SARS-CoV-2 spike. On this clone: Its antigen is not identified.

This sequence was found in a person aged 18-60 years who received the Ad26.COV2.S COVID-19 vaccine or a placebo. The sample in question was peripheral blood, obtained in a trial of Ad26.COV2.S vaccine versus placebo. V gene TRBV2 combines with J gene TRBJ1-2, with 9 bases that match TRBD1. CDR3 in amino acids: CASSRPSGTGNGYTF. The CDR3 DNA reads as TGTGCCAGCAGTCGCCCAAGCGGGACAGGGAACGGCTACACCTTC.